This T cell receptor (beta chain) was found in a study of blood T cell repertoires in COVID-19. Study-level background: The samples span acute and convalescent COVID-19 from the United States, Italy and Spain.

The method was immunoSEQ multiplex PCR; TCRdb's version includes in-frame clones alone and lacks a portion of them. This table has approximately 210,000 clones, around 91% appearing once. This sequence originates from a woman between 35 and 50 years old with acute or convalescent COVID-19. Source material: peripheral blood.

CDR3 amino acids: CASSSPGGRDGYTF. As DNA, the CDR3 is TGTGCCAGCAGCTCGCCAGGGGGGCGGGATGGCTACACCTTC. The V call is TRBV9, the J call TRBJ1-2; 7 nucleotides line up with TRBD1. Per the germline V gene, CDR1 is SGDLS and CDR2 is YYNGEE. Losses at the gene ends were 4 bases for V and 6 bases for J; bases not matched to a gene: 9. This CDR3 is 14 amino acids long.